Listed here are 17 T cell receptor beta chains from one sample, sequenced in a study of PD-L1 blockade in urothelial cancer. Time point defined: pretreatment peripheral blood. Data came from immunoSEQ multiplex PCR; TCRdb stores just in-frame clones and leaves some out. The data hold approximately 90,000 clones, with roughly 89% observed a single time. This specimen consisted of PBMCs, obtained around atezolizumab (anti-PD-L1) treatment. The receptors were gathered from a man aged 55 to 70 with urothelial cancer.

In regard to this clone: The same CDR3 is also encoded by other DNA sequences in this sample. The V and J genes are TRBV2 and TRBJ2-2, with 8 bases aligning to TRBD1. The CDR3 contains 15 residues. Losses at the gene ends were 4 bases for V and 1 base for J; bases not matched to a gene: 2. The germline gives CDR1 SNHLY, CDR2 FYNNEI. The CDR3 loop is CASSGTGRNTGELFF. DNA for the CDR3: TGTGCCAGCAGTGGGACAGGGAGGAACACCGGGGAGCTGTTTTTT.

The chain employs TRBV5-1 and TRBJ2-5; perhaps TRBD1 as D (5 bases). Between the trimmed V and J ends, which lost 4 bases and 1 base, there was a span of 11 bases. Germline CDR1 and CDR2: SGHRS and YFSETQ. CDR3 size: 14 residues. The CDR3 bases are TGCGCCAGCAGCCCGACAGTGTCCCAAGAGACCCAGTACTTC. Translating gives CASSPTVSQETQYF. Full variable domain (remainder filled in from reference TRBV5-1 and TRBJ2-5): KAGVTQTPRYLIKTRGQQVTLSCSPISGHRSVSWYQQTPGQGLQFLFEYFSETQRNKGNFPGRFSGRQFSNSRSEMNVSTLELGDSALYLCASSPTVSQETQYFGPGTRLLVL.

The chain links TRBV9 to TRBJ2-2, with TRBD2 matching over 10 bases. Trimming took 3 bases from V and 2 from J; bases not matched to a gene: 7. The CDR3 extends over 17 amino acids. CDR1 and CDR2 from the germline V gene are SGDLS and YYNGEE. CDR3 sequence (DNA): TGTGCCAGCAGCGAGAAGCGGGGGGGCTACAACACCGGGGAGCTGTTTTTT. The encoded protein is CASSEKRGGYNTGELFF.

V is TRBV10-3 and J is TRBJ2-1; 8 nucleotides match TRBD2. The CDR3 runs 17 residues. Germline CDR1 is ENHRY and CDR2 is SYGVKD. V trimming: 0 bases; J trimming: 6 bases; junction bases outside the gene matches: 10. The CDR3 loop reads CAISESGTGGPLNEQFF. In nucleotides, the CDR3 is TGTGCCATCAGTGAGTCCGGAACGGGAGGGCCTCTCAATGAGCAGTTCTTC.

The V and J genes are TRBV12-1 and TRBJ2-6; TRBD2, as called in the table, went unchecked against the DNA. TRBV12-1 corresponds to a pseudogene. CDR3 length equals 17 residues. Written as DNA, the CDR3 is TGTGCCAGCAGCTTTTCCCGTGGCGGGTCTGGGGCCAACGTCCTGACTTTC. As protein: CASSFSRGGSGANVLTF.

A word on this clone: No DNA is shown, since the ends of the CDR3 on it are uncertain; the CDR3 is the one TCRdb lists. The chain employs TRBV6-5 and TRBJ2-3; TRBD1, the table's D call, lacks a check against the DNA. The CDR3 length is 15 residues, termini included. The germline gives CDR1 MNHEY, CDR2 SVGAGI. CDR3 amino acids: CASSTSGQSTDTQYF.

V gene TRBV18 combines with J gene TRBJ1-2; the D gene is possibly TRBD1 (5 bases). Per the germline V gene, CDR1 is KGHSH and CDR2 is LQKENI. The V end was cut by 2 bases, the J end by 7 bases, with 11 bases between. The CDR3 is 13 residues long. The CDR3 sequence is CASSPGAGLGYTF. The CDR3 DNA reads as TGTGCCAGCTCACCAGGGGCAGGCCTTGGCTACACCTTC.

This clone was observed a single time. J is TRBJ2-7 and V is TRBV19; D might be TRBD2 (5 bases). Germline loops: CDR1 LNHDA, CDR2 SQIVND (reference sequence). V dropped 1 base and J dropped 7 bases, with 20 bases sitting between them. CDR3 length equals 16 residues. The CDR3 DNA sequence: TGTGCCAGTAGTATAGCGGGGTTATCCTACACGGGGGAGCAGTACTTC. Protein sequence: CASSIAGLSYTGEQYF.

The V gene is TRBV19, the J gene TRBJ2-3, with D possibly TRBD1 on 5 matching bases. This CDR3 contains 15 residues. Per the germline V gene, CDR1 is LNHDA and CDR2 is SQIVND (reference sequence). Trimming cost V 7 bases and J 2 bases, with 16 bases left between them. The CDR3 bases are TGTGCCAGTACCTTAGGGTCTGGGGCCACAGATACGCAGTATTTT. Residues: CASTLGSGATDTQYF.

This clone was detected only a few times. The rearrangement joins TRBV2 to TRBJ2-5, with 7 positions matching TRBD1. CDR1 and CDR2 (germline): SNHLY, FYNNEI. Trimming cost V 6 bases and J 1 base; bases outside gene matches: 14. CDR3 length equals 17 residues. The CDR3 DNA reads TGTGCCAGCAGCCCAGGGGGAGCCTATCGGGGCCAAGAGACCCAGTACTTC. Its translation: CASSPGGAYRGQETQYF.

The V and J genes are TRBV4-1 and TRBJ1-1, with D perhaps matching TRBD1 (5 bases). The germline gives CDR1 MGHRA, CDR2 YSYEKL. Trimming removed 11 bases from V and 7 bases from J, with 17 bases in between. The CDR3 is 12 amino acids. In DNA, the CDR3 is TGCGCCGGCGGGACCTTGGGCGGTGAAGCTTTCTTT. It encodes CAGGTLGGEAFF.

This chain uses TRBV7-2 with TRBJ2-1; 9 nucleotides match TRBD2. Germline loops: CDR1 SGHTA, CDR2 FQGNSA. Trimming took 1 base from V and 8 from J; bases not matched to a gene: 9. This CDR3 has 16 residues. The CDR3 spells CASSLVTAGGPYEQFF. The CDR3, as DNA: TGTGCCAGCAGCTTAGTTACGGCGGGAGGGCCGTATGAGCAGTTCTTC.

V and J are TRBV21-1 and TRBJ1-5; TRBD1, the table's D call, was not compared with the DNA. TRBV21-1 corresponds to a pseudogene. The CDR3 is 15 amino acids. The CDR3 loop reads CASSKGGQGNQPQHF. The CDR3 DNA reads as TGTGCCAGCAGCAAAGGGGGACAGGGCAATCAGCCCCAGCATTTT.

This clone turned up a few times. The V and J genes are TRBV10-3 and TRBJ1-3; no clear D gene. Germline V lookup: CDR1 ENHRY, CDR2 SYGVKD. The CDR3 spans 12 residues. Trimming stripped 2 bases from V and 4 bases from J, with 3 bases between. CDR3 residues: CAISERGNTIYF. CDR3 in DNA: TGTGCCATCAGTGAGCGGGGAAACACCATATATTTT.

The chain combines TRBV5-6 with TRBJ2-5; TRBD2 aligns across 7 bases. This CDR3 is built from 14 residues. J was trimmed by 2 bases and V by 4 bases; bases with no gene match: 5. Germline-derived CDR1 and CDR2 are SGHDT and YYEEEE. The CDR3 sequence: CASSAWGGQETQYF. Written as DNA, the CDR3 is TGTGCCAGCAGCGCCTGGGGGGGACAAGAGACCCAGTACTTC. Combining the CDR3 with reference TRBV5-6 and TRBJ2-5 gives the whole variable domain DAGVTQSPTHLIKTRGQQVTLRCSPKSGHDTVSWYQQALGQGPQFIFQYYEEEERQRGNFPDRFSGHQFPNYSSELNVNALLLGDSALYLCASSAWGGQETQYFGPGTRLLVL.

The V call is TRBV6-5, the J call TRBJ1-4; 8 bases are a match to TRBD1. Trimming took 6 bases from V and 8 from J; bases not matched to a gene: 11. The germline V gene encodes CDR1 MNHEY and CDR2 SVGAGI. The CDR3 spans 15 residues. CDR3 region: CASRPQGAGEEKLFF. CDR3 DNA sequence: TGTGCCAGCAGGCCCCAGGGGGCAGGTGAAGAAAAACTGTTTTTT.

The chain carries TRBV6-1 and TRBJ2-1; 7 bases align to TRBD1. The CDR3 totals 14 residues. Germline V gene data show CDR1 as MNHNS and CDR2 as SASEGT. J lost 4 bases, V lost 5 bases, and 5 bases had no gene match. This CDR3 is CASSPGQSYNEQFF. CDR3 bases: TGTGCCAGCAGTCCGGGACAGTCGTACAATGAGCAGTTCTTC.